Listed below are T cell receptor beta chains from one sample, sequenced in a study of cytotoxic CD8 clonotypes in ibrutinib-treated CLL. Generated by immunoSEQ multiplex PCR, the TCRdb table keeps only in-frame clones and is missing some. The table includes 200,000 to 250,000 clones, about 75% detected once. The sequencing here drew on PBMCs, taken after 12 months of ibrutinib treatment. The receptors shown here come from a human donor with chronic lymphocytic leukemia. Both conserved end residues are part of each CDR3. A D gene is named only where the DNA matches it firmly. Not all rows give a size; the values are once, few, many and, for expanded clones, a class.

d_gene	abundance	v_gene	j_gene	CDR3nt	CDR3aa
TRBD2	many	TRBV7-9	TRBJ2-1	TGTGCCAGCAGCCCACCCGATCCGGGCGGGAGTGGGAATGAGCAGTTCTTC	CASSPPDPGGSGNEQFF
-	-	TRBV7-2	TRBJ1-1	TGTGCCAGCAGCTTCGGTTTGTCGATCACTGAAGCTTTCTTT	CASSFGLSITEAFF
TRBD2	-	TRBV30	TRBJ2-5	TGTGCCTGGAGGATGGCGGGGGGCCCGGAGACCCAGTACTTC	CAWRMAGGPETQYF
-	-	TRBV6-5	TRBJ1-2	TGTGCCAGCAGTTACGATTCGATGAATTTTCATGGCTACACCTTC	CASSYDSMNFHGYTF
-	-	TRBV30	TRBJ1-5	TGTGCCTGGAGTGGACACGCAAATCAGCCCCAGCATTTT	CAWSGHANQPQHF
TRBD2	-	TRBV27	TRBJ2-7	TGTGCCAGCAGCCGAACAGCGGGAGGCTACGAGCAGTACTTC	CASSRTAGGYEQYF
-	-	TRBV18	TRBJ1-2	TGTGCCAGCTCTTGGGACTATGGCTACACCTTC	CASSWDYGYTF
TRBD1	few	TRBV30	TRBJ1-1	TGTGCCTGGAGTGCCGCGGACAGGGGGCAATACACTGAAGCTTTCTTT	CAWSAADRGQYTEAFF
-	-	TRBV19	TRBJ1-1	TGTGCCAGTTTCCGAGGGAACCTTAACACTGAAGCTTTCTTT	CASFRGNLNTEAFF
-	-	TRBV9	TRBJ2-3	TGTGCCAGCAGCGTATTCCACGGAATCACAGATACGCAGTATTTT	CASSVFHGITDTQYF
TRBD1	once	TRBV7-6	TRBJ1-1	TGTGCCAGCAGCTTATTTACAGGGGAGGAGAACACTGAAGCTTTCTTT	CASSLFTGEENTEAFF
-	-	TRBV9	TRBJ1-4	TGTGCCAGCAGCTCCGGAGACAGGCGCTCTAATGAAAAACTGTTTTTT	CASSSGDRRSNEKLFF
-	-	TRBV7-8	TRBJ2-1	TGTGCCAGCAGTCCCCGACTAGACTCCTACAATGAGCAGTTCTTC	CASSPRLDSYNEQFF
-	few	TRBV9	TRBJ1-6	TGTGCCAGCAGCGTAGCTGGGGACTCACCCCTCCACTTT	CASSVAGDSPLHF